Sequencing of this T cell receptor beta chain was carried out in a study of blood T cell repertoires in COVID-19 (TCRdb year 2020). Concerning the study at large: Samples covering the acute and convalescent phases of COVID-19 were provided by collaborators in the United States, Italy and Spain. Where HLA class I and class II types were available, the types were taken from metadata supplied by the sample provider, not from assay-based typing. The samples were drawn from the first 160 participants of the ongoing ImmuneRACE study and from 950 to 1,500 subjects provided by 6 global collaborators. The material from the prospective study consisted of cDNA or gDNA derived from T cells, B-cell-depleted T cells, or PBMCs. A de-identified subject ID, COVID-19 status, age in years and sex were almost always included in the sample metadata. The dataset comprised deeply sampled blood TCRbeta repertoires from subjects exposed to, actively infected with, or recovered from COVID-19. The repertoires were released in a freely available public database intended as a resource for research on the immune response to SARS-CoV-2.

Concerning this clone: Its antigen is not yet known. No base-level quality is on record; no much larger clone is a single base apart.

Taken from cysteine to phenylalanine, the CDR3 has 15 residues. The DNA shown is the 45-base CDR3, in frame from base 1. V was cut back by 2 bases and J by 3 bases, leaving a gap of 13 bases between them. The germline V gene supplies CDR1 SGHAT and CDR2 FQNNGV. Whole blood was collected in K2EDTA tubes by collaborating institutions according to the institutions' own protocols. For TCRbeta analysis, collaborator samples were shipped as frozen whole blood, as isolated PBMCs, or as DNA extracted from either sample type. What the work shows at the level of the full study, not this receptor alone: How much clinical and demographic metadata was included differed by source and by participant, and the metadata was provided uncurated.

TCRbeta CDR3 regions were amplified from genomic DNA using the immunoSEQ Assay, a bias-controlled multiplex PCR. The authors' pipeline ran thus. The number of nucleated cells in each sample was estimated from the amplification of reference gene primers within the assay. To quantify the absolute abundance of each unique TCRbeta CDR3 rearrangement, sequence reads were collapsed and filtered. For each sample, productive Simpson clonality was calculated as the square root of Simpson's diversity index over productive rearrangements. TCRdb re-hosts the immuneACCESS table, in-frame sequences only. Its copies lack some clones; in the studies checked, an unresolved V gene accounts for under half of them, and the cause for the rest is not known. V, J and clone size were drawn from that table, and D and trimming were deduced from the DNA. The sample data list 95,000 to 130,000 clones, and 75% to 95% of these were observed just once. 1.8% of the sample is in the top ten clones.

Input material: peripheral blood. The receptor was isolated from a human donor with active COVID-19. The donor label of this sample is uncertain. The chain joins TRBV11-2 to TRBJ1-1; the D gene is perhaps TRBD1, on 6 matching bases. The CDR3 protein is CASSLRGGLDTEAFF. The nucleotide sequence is given as TGTGCCAGCAGCTTAAGGGGGGGTCTTGACACTGAAGCTTTCTTT.